Listed below are T cell receptor beta chains from one sample, sequenced in a study of T cells after yellow fever vaccination. TCRdb itself ran the 5' RACE reads through MiXCR, one entry per CDR3 protein. The repertoire holds 500,000 to 650,000 distinct CDR3 sequences, 9% to 15% seen once, with 15% in the top ten. Specimen: PBMCs, collected on the day of the yellow fever booster vaccination. Receptors were obtained from a man aged 25 to 45 who received the YFV17D yellow fever vaccine. Both conserved end residues are part of each CDR3. The D gene is left open where the match is weak. Clone size is not always given. Where it is, it says once, few, many or a class for expanded clones.

J: TRBJ2-7
D: TRBD1
V: TRBV7-8
size: -
DNA: TGTGCCAGCAGCTTAGAAAGGGGACCGGGACAGGGGTCATACGAGCAGTACTTC
CDR3: CASSLERGPGQGSYEQYF

J: TRBJ2-1
D: TRBD2
V: TRBV7-2
size: few
DNA: TGTGCCGGAGGGAGGGGACTAGCGGGATTCAATGAGCAGTTCTTC
CDR3: CAGGRGLAGFNEQFF

J: TRBJ2-1
D: TRBD2
V: TRBV18
size: few
DNA: TGTGCCAGCTCACCAAGGGGACTAGCGGGAAGCATTGAGCAGTTCTTC
CDR3: CASSPRGLAGSIEQFF

J: TRBJ2-7
D: -
V: TRBV7-2
size: many
DNA: TGTGCCAATACCCGGGGCGAGCCCTACGAGCAGTACTTC
CDR3: CANTRGEPYEQYF

J: TRBJ2-5
D: -
V: TRBV13
size: few
DNA: TGTGCCAGCAGCTTAGTCGGGTTGTCAGGGTTGCAAGAGACCCAGTACTTC
CDR3: CASSLVGLSGLQETQYF

J: TRBJ2-5
D: -
V: TRBV29-1
size: -
DNA: TGCAGCAAACAAGATCCCCCAAGACAGACCCAGTACTTC
CDR3: CSKQDPPRQTQYF

J: TRBJ2-2
D: TRBD2
V: TRBV30
size: -
DNA: TGTGCCTGGAGTGCCTCGACTAGCGGTACCGGGGAGCTGTTTTTT
CDR3: CAWSASTSGTGELFF

J: TRBJ2-1
D: TRBD2
V: TRBV27
size: -
DNA: TGTGCCAGCAGGCCGCTGGGACTAGCGGGAGGGGAGAAGTCACACAATGAGCAGTTCTTC
CDR3: CASRPLGLAGGEKSHNEQFF

J: TRBJ1-1
D: -
V: TRBV20-1
size: few
DNA: TGCAGTGCTACCCCAATATCTGAAGCTTTCTTT
CDR3: CSATPISEAFF

J: TRBJ1-2
D: -
V: TRBV20-1
size: few
DNA: TGCAGTGCTAGAGACCGGACGGCAAACTATGGCTACACCTTC
CDR3: CSARDRTANYGYTF

J: TRBJ2-5
D: TRBD2
V: TRBV11-2
size: few
DNA: TGTGCCAGCAGCTTAGTCGGACTAGCGGGAGGGAGAGAGACCCAGTACTTC
CDR3: CASSLVGLAGGRETQYF

J: TRBJ1-2
D: -
V: TRBV28
size: few
DNA: TGTGCCAGCAGTTCAGATGCCACAGGCCTGGTTGGCTATGGCTACACCTTC
CDR3: CASSSDATGLVGYGYTF

J: TRBJ2-3
D: -
V: TRBV9
size: -
DNA: TGTGCCAGCAGCGACCACCCGGGGACTGGACAAGATACGCAGTATTTT
CDR3: CASSDHPGTGQDTQYF

J: TRBJ1-1
D: -
V: TRBV10-3
size: -
DNA: TGTGCCATCAATAACGGAGCTAATTTTGAAGCTTTCTTT
CDR3: CAINNGANFEAFF

J: TRBJ2-1
D: TRBD2
V: TRBV4-2
size: -
DNA: TGTGCCAGCAGCCGGCCCGGGACTAGCGGGAGCTCCTACAATGAGCAGTTCTTC
CDR3: CASSRPGTSGSSYNEQFF

J: TRBJ2-3
D: TRBD2
V: TRBV6-1
size: -
DNA: TGTGCCAGCAGAGGACTAGCGGTGAGCACAGATACGCAGTATTTT
CDR3: CASRGLAVSTDTQYF

J: TRBJ2-7
D: TRBD2
V: TRBV28
size: many
DNA: TGTGCCAGCAGTTCCCCGGGACTAGCCGGTTACGAGCAGTACTTC
CDR3: CASSSPGLAGYEQYF

J: TRBJ2-3
D: TRBD2
V: TRBV20-1
size: -
DNA: TGCAGTGCTAGACTAGCGGGAAGCATCACAGATACGCAGTATTTT
CDR3: CSARLAGSITDTQYF

J: TRBJ2-1
D: -
V: TRBV6-2/TRBV6-3
size: -
DNA: TGTGCCAGCACCTCTTCTAGGGGCGAGCAGTTCTTC
CDR3: CASTSSRGEQFF

J: TRBJ2-1
D: -
V: TRBV12-3/TRBV12-4
size: few
DNA: TGTGCCAGCAGCCTGACTAGACGTGAGCAGTTCTTC
CDR3: CASSLTRREQFF

J: TRBJ2-1
D: -
V: TRBV7-9
size: -
DNA: TGTGCCAGCAGCTTGGGGTACCGGGAGCAGTTCTTC
CDR3: CASSLGYREQFF

J: TRBJ1-1
D: -
V: TRBV12-3/TRBV12-4
size: few
DNA: TGTGCCAGCCTACCCGGGCCCCACACTGAAGCTTTCTTT
CDR3: CASLPGPHTEAFF

J: TRBJ2-2
D: -
V: TRBV12-3/TRBV12-4
size: few
DNA: TGTGCCAGCCCAGAATTGGCTGGACAGCTAAACACCGGGGAGCTGTTTTTT
CDR3: CASPELAGQLNTGELFF

J: TRBJ2-6
D: -
V: TRBV11-2
size: few
DNA: TGTGCCAGCAGCCTATGGCGTTCCGGGATATCGACTTTCTCTGGGGCCAACGTCCTGACTTTC
CDR3: CASSLWRSGISTFSGANVLTF

J: TRBJ2-3
D: TRBD2
V: TRBV7-6
size: -
DNA: TGTGCCAGCAGCCCCATGACTAGCGGGAGCTCAGATACGCAGTATTTT
CDR3: CASSPMTSGSSDTQYF

J: TRBJ2-6
D: -
V: TRBV27
size: -
DNA: TGTGCCAGCAGTACTTTTGGTGGGGCCAACGTCCTGACTTTC
CDR3: CASSTFGGANVLTF

J: TRBJ1-5
D: -
V: TRBV28
size: few
DNA: TGTGCCAGCAGGACCCAATATGGGGGTACCCCGCATTTT
CDR3: CASRTQYGGTPHF

J: TRBJ1-2
D: -
V: TRBV29-1
size: few
DNA: TGCAGCGTTGTAGGCCGTAAAGGGGACTATGGCTACACCTTC
CDR3: CSVVGRKGDYGYTF

J: TRBJ1-2
D: -
V: TRBV5-1
size: -
DNA: TGCGCCAGCAGCCGATTTTCTCAGGGTGATTACTATGGCTACACCTTC
CDR3: CASSRFSQGDYYGYTF

J: TRBJ1-5
D: -
V: TRBV18
size: -
DNA: TGTGCCAGCTCACCAGGGACCTTTCAGCCCCAGCATTTT
CDR3: CASSPGTFQPQHF

J: TRBJ2-5
D: -
V: TRBV10-3
size: few
DNA: TGTGCCATCAGTGAGTCTCTGCAAGAGACCAAGTACTTC
CDR3: CAISESLQETKYF

J: TRBJ2-1
D: TRBD2
V: TRBV7-2
size: many
DNA: TGTGCCAGCAGCCTTTCCCTAGCGGGAGAGGATAATGAGCAGTTCTTC
CDR3: CASSLSLAGEDNEQFF

J: TRBJ2-7
D: TRBD2
V: TRBV10-3
size: many
DNA: TGTGCCATCAGTGGTCCCGGGACTACCTACGAGCAGTACTTC
CDR3: CAISGPGTTYEQYF

J: TRBJ2-1
D: TRBD1
V: TRBV5-1
size: -
DNA: TGCGCCAGCAGCTGGGACAGCCCCTACAATGAGCAGTTCTTC
CDR3: CASSWDSPYNEQFF

J: TRBJ1-2
D: -
V: TRBV6-2/TRBV6-3
size: -
DNA: TGTGCCAGCGATTTAATGGGGGCCAACTATGGCTACACCTTC
CDR3: CASDLMGANYGYTF

J: TRBJ1-5
D: -
V: TRBV6-2/TRBV6-3
size: many
DNA: TGTGCCAGCAGGGGCGACGGGAATCAGCCCCAGCATTTT
CDR3: CASRGDGNQPQHF

J: TRBJ1-1
D: -
V: TRBV18
size: -
DNA: TGTGCCAGCTCACGACCTGTCGGGGGAGCCGAGACTGAAGCTTTCTTT
CDR3: CASSRPVGGAETEAFF

J: TRBJ1-4
D: -
V: TRBV27
size: -
DNA: TGTGCCAGCAGTCCGGGGACAACCTCTAATGAAAAACTGTTTTTT
CDR3: CASSPGTTSNEKLFF

J: TRBJ2-1
D: TRBD2
V: TRBV4-3
size: few
DNA: TGCGCCAGCAGCCCCCAAATAGTGACTAGCGGGGTAAGGAATGAGCAGTTCTTC
CDR3: CASSPQIVTSGVRNEQFF

J: TRBJ2-1
D: TRBD2
V: TRBV6-5
size: once
DNA: TGTGCCAGCAGTTCGGTAGCGGGTACTTACAATGAGCAGTTCTTC
CDR3: CASSSVAGTYNEQFF

J: TRBJ1-6
D: -
V: TRBV9
size: -
DNA: TGTGCCAGCAGCCCGGGGATGGGCTATAATTCACCCCTCCACTTT
CDR3: CASSPGMGYNSPLHF

J: TRBJ2-1
D: TRBD2
V: TRBV29-1
size: many
DNA: TGCAGCGTTGATCCCGGGGGACTAGCGGGAGAGTTTGGGTCCTACAATGAGCAGTTCTTC
CDR3: CSVDPGGLAGEFGSYNEQFF